This T cell receptor (beta chain) is from a study of neurological immune-mediated disorders. Across the whole study: Secondary progressive disease was present in 3, and relapsing-remitting disease in approximately 30, of the approximately 35 multiple sclerosis patients.

Documented time point: longitudinal time-point 3. Source material was 2 million unsorted PBMCs, stored at -80 °C in RNAlater. CDR1 and CDR2 from the germline V gene are MDHEN and SYDVKM. This CDR3 spans 17 amino acids. Trimming took off 0 bases at V and 0 bases at J, with 12 bases between the two ends. Broader study findings: Patients with HTLV-1-associated myelopathy had the highest level of TCR clonal expansion, whereas patients with multiple sclerosis had the lowest level, falling beneath the level found in healthy controls.

This clonotype was counted ten times or more. The antigen is undetermined. cDNA was made by 5'RACE with 10-nucleotide random UMIs. TCRdb analysed the 5' RACE reads with MiXCR anew, one entry per CDR3 protein. The table shows about 84,000 distinct CDR3 sequences, with 3.5% to 4.5% occurring only once. This TCR derives from a woman in her sixties with multiple sclerosis. Sequencing was carried out using PBMCs. This sequence joins TRBV28 and TRBJ2-1; possible D gene TRBD2, 5 bases. The CDR3 loop reads CASSLWGVSGSYNEQFF. DNA of the CDR3: TGTGCCAGCAGTTTATGGGGAGTCTCGGGCTCCTACAATGAGCAGTTCTTC.